The 27 T cell receptor beta chains below all came from one sample that was sequenced in a study of T cells after yellow fever vaccination. One entry per CDR3 protein, called by TCRdb with MiXCR from the 5' RACE reads. Here the sample spans some 260,000 distinct CDR3 sequences, over 4.5% being singletons. The specimen was CD4+ T cells sorted from PBMCs, collected on the day of the yellow fever booster vaccination. The receptors derive from a man between 18 and 29 years old who received the YFV17D yellow fever vaccine.

The chain is built from TRBV6-6 and TRBJ1-4, with D unclear. The V end was cut by 5 bases, the J end by 2 bases, with 12 bases between. Germline V gene data show CDR1 as MNHNY and CDR2 as SVGAGI (reference sequence). The CDR3 loop spans 15 amino acids. The CDR3 DNA follows: TGTGCCAGCAGTCGGACGGTAGGGACTAATGAAAAACTGTTTTTT. Translating it yields CASSRTVGTNEKLFF.

The rearrangement joins TRBV20-1 to TRBJ2-4, with 8 nucleotides matching TRBD2. V trimming: 6 bases; J trimming: 4 bases; junction bases outside the gene matches: 8. CDR1 and CDR2 from the germline V gene are DFQATT and SNEGSKA (reference sequence). This CDR3 region has 14 residues. This CDR3 is CSAPGGEPKNIQYF. CDR3 bases: TGCAGTGCCCCGGGAGGGGAGCCAAAAAACATTCAGTACTTC.

The chain joins TRBV5-1 to TRBJ1-1; D uncertain. This CDR3 is built from 14 residues. Trimming took 0 bases from V and 4 from J, leaving 10 bases between them. Per the germline V gene, CDR1 is SGHRS and CDR2 is YFSETQ. The CDR3 sequence: CASSLGMGITEAFF. The CDR3 DNA sequence: TGCGCCAGCAGCTTGGGGATGGGTATCACTGAAGCTTTCTTT.

At least ten counts were recorded for this clonotype. The chain recombines TRBV5-4 with TRBJ2-1; D perhaps matches TRBD1 (5 bases). This CDR3 region has 16 residues. Between the trimmed V and J ends, which lost 4 bases and 0 bases, there was a span of 14 bases. CDR1 is SGHNT, CDR2 YYREEE, per germline (reference sequence). CDR3 DNA sequence: TGTGCCAGCAGCCCTGACAGTCCCCTCTCCTACAATGAGCAGTTCTTC. Its translation: CASSPDSPLSYNEQFF.

This clonotype occurred a few times. V usage is TRBV25-1 and J usage is TRBJ1-5; 7 nucleotides align to TRBD1. CDR1 and CDR2 from the germline V gene are MGHDK and SYGVNS. The CDR3 spans 15 residues. V was clipped by 8 bases and J by 6 bases; unmatched bases: 13. The CDR3 protein is CASARSDRVGQPQHF. In DNA, the CDR3 is TGTGCCAGCGCGAGAAGCGACAGGGTAGGTCAGCCCCAGCATTTT.

This clonotype has only a few counts. The CDR3 nucleotides read TGTGCCAGCAGCTTTTTGTATTCCATGAACACTGAAGCTTTCTTT. Translated: CASSFLYSMNTEAFF. The V call is TRBV7-6, the J call TRBJ1-1; unclear D gene. The germline V gene encodes CDR1 SGHVS and CDR2 FNYEAQ. V was shortened by 3 bases and J by 0 bases, with 11 bases between the two germline ends. The CDR3 loop spans 15 amino acids.

This clonotype was seen many times. The chain uses TRBV20-1 and TRBJ1-2; 8 nucleotides agree with TRBD1. V gave up 6 bases and J gave up 4 bases; unmatched junction bases: 13. Germline CDR1 DFQATT, CDR2 SNEGSKA (reference sequence). This CDR3 contains 15 residues. The CDR3 DNA sequence: TGCAGTGCCCACCGGACAGGGCGGCGGGCCTATGGCTACACCTTC. Amino acids: CSAHRTGRRAYGYTF.

Many counts were recorded for this clonotype. The CDR3 DNA reads as TGTGCCAGCAGTTACTCGGACAGCTACTATGGCTACACCTTC. Protein: CASSYSDSYYGYTF. The chain has TRBV6-5 and TRBJ1-2; TRBD1 might be the D (6 bases). Germline V gene data show CDR1 as MNHEY and CDR2 as SVGAGI. Between the trimmed V and J ends, which lost 0 bases and 3 bases, there was a span of 8 bases. The CDR3 is 14 amino acids.

This clonotype was seen ten or more times. The rearrangement links TRBV5-1 to TRBJ2-5; 10 bases are a match to TRBD1. Germline values: CDR1 SGHRS, CDR2 YFSETQ. CDR3 size: 14 residues. V gave up 4 bases and J gave up 6 bases; unmatched junction bases: 6. CDR3 coding DNA: TGCGCCAGCAGCCTTAGGGACAGGGGAAAGACCCAGTACTTC. Encoded protein: CASSLRDRGKTQYF.

In its sample, this clonotype was seen a few times. The V gene is TRBV7-6, the J gene TRBJ1-3, with 9 bases lining up with TRBD1. Germline V CDR1 and CDR2: SGHVS, FNYEAQ. This CDR3 region has 18 residues. Unmatched junction bases numbered 9, after V lost 1 base and J lost 2 bases. The CDR3 region has the DNA TGTGCCAGCAGCTTAGATCCGGGACAGGGTGAGACTGGAAACACCATATATTTT. Protein: CASSLDPGQGETGNTIYF.

A few counts support this clonotype. The rearrangement uses TRBV7-2 and TRBJ2-1, with 11 positions matching TRBD2. V lost 5 bases, J lost 4 bases, and 7 bases stayed unmatched. Germline V gene data show CDR1 as SGHTA and CDR2 as FQGNSA. CDR3 length equals 16 residues. The CDR3 bases are TGTGCCAGCAGCGCAAGACTAGCGGGGTCGTACAATGAGCAGTTCTTC. It translates to CASSARLAGSYNEQFF.

The table lists this clonotype with a few counts. The gene calls are TRBV5-6 and TRBJ2-3, with no clear D. The germline V gene has CDR1 SGHDT and CDR2 YYEEEE. Trimming pared 5 bases from V and 1 base from J, leaving 11 bases between. This CDR3 spans 14 amino acids. Here the CDR3 reads CASSVGFGTDTQYF. The CDR3 DNA is TGTGCCAGCAGTGTGGGATTTGGCACAGATACGCAGTATTTT.

The rearrangement uses TRBV30 and TRBJ2-3; the match to TRBD2 covers 8 bases. CDR1 and CDR2 from the germline V gene are GTSNPN and SVGIG (reference sequence). J lost 2 bases, V lost 8 bases, and 6 bases had no gene match. The CDR3 spans 13 residues. The CDR3 sequence is CASSGAATDTQYF. CDR3 bases: TGTGCCAGTAGCGGGGCCGCCACAGATACGCAGTATTTT.

The chain combines TRBV19 with TRBJ1-1; 10 bases are shared with TRBD1. The length of the CDR3 is 16 residues. V was clipped by 5 bases and J by 4 bases; unmatched bases: 10. The germline gives CDR1 LNHDA, CDR2 SQIVND (reference sequence). CDR3 in DNA: TGTGCCAGTAGTGTTCGGGACAGGGGACGGGGCACTGAAGCTTTCTTT. Residues: CASSVRDRGRGTEAFF.

The rearrangement uses TRBV19 and TRBJ1-2, with D perhaps matching TRBD1 (5 bases). CDR1 and CDR2 (germline): LNHDA, SQIVND (reference sequence). This CDR3 has 15 residues. With 3 bases removed from V and 4 bases from J, the gap between germline ends came to 15 bases. As DNA, the CDR3 is TGTGCCAGTAGTATCGGTGGGCAGGGAGTCTATGGCTACACCTTC. Translating gives CASSIGGQGVYGYTF.

This clonotype was recorded many times. This chain connects TRBV7-9 to TRBJ2-3; D not certain. This CDR3 has 12 amino acids. V lost 1 base, J lost 9 bases, and 8 bases lay in between. CDR1 and CDR2 (germline): SEHNR, FQNEAQ (reference sequence). CDR3 in amino acids: CASSLVALTQYF. The DNA of the CDR3 is TGTGCCAGCAGCTTAGTGGCATTAACGCAGTATTTT.

This clonotype showed up many times. The chain is built from TRBV12-3 or TRBV12-4 and TRBJ1-6; D is uncertain. The V gene lost 9 bases and the J gene lost 6 bases, with 9 bases spanning the gap. This CDR3 is built from 12 residues. CDR3 sequence reads: CASAVSNSPLHF. The DNA of the CDR3 is TGTGCCAGTGCAGTTAGTAATTCACCCCTCCACTTT.

J is TRBJ2-7 and V is TRBV29-1; D remains unclear. CDR1 and CDR2 (germline): SQVTM, ANQGSEA. The CDR3 has 11 amino acids. Trimming took off 7 bases at V and 5 bases at J, with 12 bases between the two ends. The CDR3 DNA sequence: TGCAGCGGGGGTTCGGGTAACGAGCAGTACTTC. As protein: CSGGSGNEQYF.

The chain carries TRBV19 and TRBJ1-2; 10 bases are shared with TRBD1. The CDR3 loop spans 18 amino acids. The germline V gene encodes CDR1 LNHDA and CDR2 SQIVND (reference sequence). Trimming at V came to 0 bases and at J to 6 bases, leaving 13 bases not matched to a gene. DNA for the CDR3: TGTGCCAGTAGTATAGATCTGGCATACGGGACAGGGGCGAATGGCTACACCTTC. Translation gives CASSIDLAYGTGANGYTF.

In this sample, this clonotype turned up a few times. The J gene is TRBJ1-3, the V gene TRBV5-1, with 7 bases fitting TRBD1. With V trimmed by 3 bases and J by 0 bases, 3 bases remained unmatched. The CDR3 runs 15 residues. The germline V gene encodes CDR1 SGHRS and CDR2 YFSETQ. CDR3 in DNA: TGCGCCAGCAGCTGGGACAGAAACTCTGGAAACACCATATATTTT. It codes for CASSWDRNSGNTIYF.

This clonotype was recorded many times. This chain uses TRBV3-1 with TRBJ2-2, with D hard to call. The V end was cut by 6 bases, the J end by 0 bases, with 14 bases between. The CDR3 length is 16 residues. The germline gives CDR1 LGHDT, CDR2 YNNKEL (reference sequence). For the CDR3, the DNA is TGTGCCAGCAGTCCGACCGTGTCCACGAACACCGGGGAGCTGTTTTTT. This translates into CASSPTVSTNTGELFF.

This clonotype has at least ten counts. The chain combines TRBV20-1 with TRBJ2-5; 10 nucleotides agree with TRBD2. Unmatched junction bases numbered 18, after V lost 6 bases and J lost 5 bases. This CDR3 has 17 amino acids. Germline CDR1 DFQATT, CDR2 SNEGSKA (reference sequence). The CDR3 loop reads CSANPPSGGPHRETQYF. In nucleotides, the CDR3 is TGCAGTGCCAACCCCCCTAGCGGGGGCCCCCATAGGGAGACCCAGTACTTC.

The table lists this clonotype with many counts. The chain employs TRBV20-1 and TRBJ2-2; a possible D gene is TRBD1 (5 bases). Germline CDR1 and CDR2: DFQATT and SNEGSKA (reference sequence). The CDR3 length is 14 residues. V shed 2 bases and J shed 0 bases, with 7 bases lying between them. CDR3 sequence reads: CSARKGANTGELFF. DNA for the CDR3: TGCAGTGCTAGAAAAGGGGCGAACACCGGGGAGCTGTTTTTT.

This clonotype has a count of ten or more. This rearrangement joins TRBV11-2 to TRBJ2-3, with unresolved D. Trimming removed 5 bases from V and 3 bases from J, with 18 bases in between. The length of the CDR3 is 16 residues. The germline V gene has CDR1 SGHAT and CDR2 FQNNGV. The CDR3, as DNA: TGTGCCAGCAGCCGTAGCTTCAGCGCGTTTACAGATACGCAGTATTTT. Amino acid sequence: CASSRSFSAFTDTQYF.

The V and J genes are TRBV7-2 and TRBJ1-1, with a tentative D call TRBD1 (5 bases). The CDR3 length is 15 residues. V was shortened by 5 bases and J by 1 base, with 14 bases between the two germline ends. Germline V gene sequence: CDR1 SGHTA, CDR2 FQGNSA. The CDR3 nucleotides are TGTGCCAGCAGCAGAGGGGCCGGTTGGAACACTGAAGCTTTCTTT. The encoded protein is CASSRGAGWNTEAFF.

This clonotype occurred many times. The gene calls are TRBV15 and TRBJ2-5; no definite D call. The length of the CDR3 is 14 residues. Germline V gene data show CDR1 as LNHNV and CDR2 as YYDKDF (reference sequence). V lost 4 bases to trimming and J lost 3 bases, with 12 bases between them. The CDR3 region has the DNA TGTGCCACCAGCATCAAACGTCCCGAAGAGACCCAGTACTTC. It specifies CATSIKRPEETQYF.

This clonotype was counted once. The gene calls are TRBV5-4 and TRBJ2-1, with D perhaps assigned TRBD1 or TRBD2 (5 bases each). Germline CDR1 and CDR2: SGHNT and YYREEE (reference sequence). The CDR3 has 16 residues. The germline V and J ends were trimmed by 4 bases and 5 bases, with 19 bases remaining between them. This CDR3 reads CASSPVGPRDHNEQFF. CDR3 bases: TGTGCCAGCAGCCCGGTGGGGCCACGGGATCACAATGAGCAGTTCTTC.